This T cell receptor (beta chain) was recorded in a study of blood T cell repertoires in COVID-19. Generated by immunoSEQ multiplex PCR, the TCRdb table keeps only in-frame clones and is missing some. The table has approximately 220,000 clones, 83% seen once. V dropped 4 bases and J dropped 4; count of bases not matched to a gene: 10. This CDR3 comprises 16 residues. Germline V CDR1 and CDR2: KGHDR, SFDVKD. The V gene is TRBV24-1, the J gene TRBJ2-5; 8 bases map to TRBD1. The sample was PBMCs or T cells enriched from blood (not recorded which). This clonotype was sampled from a woman between 50 and 59 years old who had been exposed to COVID-19. The CDR3 reads CATSDPGQGLGETQYF. The CDR3 DNA follows: TGTGCCACCAGTGACCCTGGACAGGGTTTAGGAGAGACCCAGTACTTC.